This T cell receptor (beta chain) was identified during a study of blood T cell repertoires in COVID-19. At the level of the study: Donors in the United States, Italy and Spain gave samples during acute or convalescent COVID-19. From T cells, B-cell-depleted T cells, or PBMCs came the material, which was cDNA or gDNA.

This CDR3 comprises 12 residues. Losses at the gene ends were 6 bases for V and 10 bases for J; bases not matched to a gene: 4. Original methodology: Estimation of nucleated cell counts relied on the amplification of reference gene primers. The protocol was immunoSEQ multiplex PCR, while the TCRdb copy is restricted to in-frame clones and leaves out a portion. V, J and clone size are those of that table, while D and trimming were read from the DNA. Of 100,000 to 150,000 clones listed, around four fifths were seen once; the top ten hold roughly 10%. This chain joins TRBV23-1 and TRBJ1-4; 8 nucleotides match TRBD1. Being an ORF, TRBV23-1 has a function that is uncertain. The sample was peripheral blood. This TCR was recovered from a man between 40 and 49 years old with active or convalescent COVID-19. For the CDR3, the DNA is TGCGCCAGCAGGCGGACAGGGTTAAAACTGTTTTTT. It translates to CASRRTGLKLFF.